This TCR beta chain originates from a study of early T cells in non-severe SARS-CoV-2 infection. Trimming removed 5 bases from V and 3 bases from J, with 22 bases in between. CDR1 is SGHAT and CDR2 is FQNNGV in the germline V gene. The CDR3 length is 17 residues. TCRdb reprocessed the 5' RACE reads with MiXCR, giving one entry per CDR3 protein. The sample contains roughly 64,000 distinct CDR3 sequences, over 10% of which appear only once. The chain has TRBV11-2 and TRBJ1-1, with D tentatively TRBD1 (6 bases). The sample comprised whole blood. The receptor was isolated from an adult who was a healthcare worker with PCR-confirmed SARS-CoV-2 infection or an uninfected control (not recorded which). CDR3 protein: CASSPYRAVDRDTEAFF. Written as DNA, the CDR3 is TGTGCCAGCAGCCCATACAGGGCAGTAGACAGAGACACTGAAGCTTTCTTT.